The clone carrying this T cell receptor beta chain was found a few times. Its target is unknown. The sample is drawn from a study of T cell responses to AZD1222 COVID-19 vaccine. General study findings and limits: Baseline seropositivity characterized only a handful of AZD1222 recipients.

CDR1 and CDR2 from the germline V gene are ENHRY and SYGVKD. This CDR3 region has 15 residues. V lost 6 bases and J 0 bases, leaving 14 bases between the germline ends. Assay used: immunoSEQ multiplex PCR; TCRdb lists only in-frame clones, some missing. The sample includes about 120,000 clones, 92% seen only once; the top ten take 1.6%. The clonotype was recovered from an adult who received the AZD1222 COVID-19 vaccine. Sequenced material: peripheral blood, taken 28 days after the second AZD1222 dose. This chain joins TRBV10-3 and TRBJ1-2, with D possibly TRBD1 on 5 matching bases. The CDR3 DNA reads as TGTGCCATCAGCGGGGACGGCTCCACTAACTATGGCTACACCTTC. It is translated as CAISGDGSTNYGYTF.